One sample yielded the 14 T cell receptor beta chains listed below, sequenced in a study of T cell repertoires in cytomegalovirus infection. Which antigens these TCRs recognize remains unknown. TCRdb redid the calling of the reads with MiXCR, one entry per CDR3 protein. The table has 570,000 or so distinct CDR3 sequences, 40% seen once; the top ten hold about half. Sample: cultured PBMCs, taken from culture after CMV antigen stimulation. These receptors all stem from a human donor in good health (CMV status not recorded). Some clones in this sample may be carry-over from other donors' samples.

The chain recombines TRBV7-8 with TRBJ2-1; the D is unclear. V was cut by 3 bases and J by 2 bases, with 11 bases left in between. Germline CDR1 is SGHVS and CDR2 is FQNEAQ. This CDR3 contains 15 residues. CDR3 protein: CASSFLELPYNEQFF. The DNA for the CDR3 is TGTGCCAGCAGCTTTTTGGAGTTGCCCTACAATGAGCAGTTCTTC.

The CDR3 here is CASRQLFFGNEQFF. The CDR3 region has the DNA TGCGCCAGCAGGCAGTTATTCTTCGGCAATGAGCAGTTCTTC. This chain uses TRBV5-1 with TRBJ2-1; no firm D call. CDR3 length: 14 residues. Germline loops: CDR1 SGHRS, CDR2 YFSETQ. V was cut by 5 bases and J by 6 bases, with 15 bases left in between.

This chain uses TRBV7-2 with TRBJ2-3; a possible D gene is TRBD2 (5 bases). The germline V gene encodes CDR1 SGHTA and CDR2 FQGNSA. CDR3 size: 16 residues. Trimming took off 1 base at V and 0 bases at J, with 11 bases between the two ends. The CDR3 nucleotides read TGTGCCAGCAGCTTAGGGCCGGGGATTAGCACAGATACGCAGTATTTT. Translating it yields CASSLGPGISTDTQYF. The whole variable domain, filled in from reference TRBV7-2 and TRBJ2-3, reads GAGVSQSPSNKVTEKGKDVELRCDPISGHTALYWYRQSLGQGLEFLIYFQGNSAPDKSGLPSDRFSAERTGGSVSTLTIQRTQQEDSAVYLCASSLGPGISTDTQYFGPGTRLTVL.

The gene calls are TRBV7-2 and TRBJ1-1; 7 bases align to TRBD1. The CDR3 is 17 amino acids. Looked up from germline, CDR1 is SGHTA and CDR2 is FQGNSA. After removal of 4 bases from V and 3 bases from J, the junction contained 14 bases not matched to a gene. CDR3 sequence reads: CASSYPPGQRMDTEAFF. The DNA for the CDR3 is TGTGCCAGCAGCTACCCCCCGGGACAGAGGATGGACACTGAAGCTTTCTTT. Complete variable domain (other parts from reference TRBV7-2 and TRBJ1-1): GAGVSQSPSNKVTEKGKDVELRCDPISGHTALYWYRQSLGQGLEFLIYFQGNSAPDKSGLPSDRFSAERTGGSVSTLTIQRTQQEDSAVYLCASSYPPGQRMDTEAFFGQGTRLTVV.

This clonotype was detected only once. The chain has TRBV12-3 or TRBV12-4 and TRBJ1-5; D possibly corresponds to TRBD1 (5 bases). Between the trimmed V and J ends, which lost 7 bases and 7 bases, there was a span of 20 bases. The CDR3 loop spans 15 amino acids. Here the CDR3 DNA reads TGTGCCAGCACACCCTCCGGGACCACGTCCCAGCCCCAGCATTTT. This gives the protein CASTPSGTTSQPQHF.

This chain connects TRBV7-2 to TRBJ2-5, with D tentatively TRBD1 (5 bases). Germline V gene lookup returns CDR1 SGHTA and CDR2 FQGNSA. Trimming stripped 1 base from V and 7 bases from J, with 13 bases between. The CDR3 has 14 amino acids. The CDR3 DNA reads as TGTGCCAGCAGCTTAGTTCCAGGGCCCATGACCCAGTACTTC. This codes for CASSLVPGPMTQYF.

This clonotype was detected a few times. V and J are TRBV11-2 and TRBJ2-5; D is possibly TRBD2 (5 bases). The CDR3 is 16 residues long. The germline V gene has CDR1 SGHAT and CDR2 FQNNGV. Trimming shortened V by 1 base and J by 7 bases, and 19 bases separated the two germline ends. The DNA of the CDR3 is TGTGCCAGCAGCTTAGTTCTATGGTCAGCCGGGGTGACCCAGTACTTC. Its protein is CASSLVLWSAGVTQYF.

CDR3 sequence (DNA): TGTGCCACCCAGGGGGGACAGTCCTACGAGCAGTACTTC. Residues: CATQGGQSYEQYF. The chain recombines TRBV24-1 with TRBJ2-7; a weak D match, TRBD1 (7 bases). The CDR3 totals 13 residues. Per germline, CDR1 KGHDR and CDR2 SFDVKD. V shed 9 bases and J shed 1 base, with 12 bases lying between them.

The rearrangement links TRBV7-9 to TRBJ2-5; D is perhaps TRBD1 or TRBD2 (5 bases each). The ends were cut back, 4 bases at V and 7 bases at J, with 25 bases in the middle. CDR1 SEHNR and CDR2 FQNEAQ come from the germline V gene (reference sequence). The CDR3 sequence is 17 residues long. The CDR3 DNA sequence: TGTGCCAGCAGCTCCCCCCGGGACCATCACCGCCCCCGGACCCAGTACTTC. Translating it yields CASSSPRDHHRPRTQYF.

The CDR3 here is CASSLVQGVQPQHF. The CDR3 DNA sequence: TGTGCCAGCAGCTTAGTCCAGGGTGTCCAGCCCCAGCATTTT. This chain joins TRBV7-8 and TRBJ1-5; D might be TRBD1 (5 bases). The V gene's germline CDR1 is SGHVS and CDR2 FQNEAQ. V lost 1 base, J lost 7 bases, and 11 bases lay in between. The CDR3 has 14 residues.

This chain joins TRBV20-1 and TRBJ1-1, with 8 bases that match TRBD1. The ends lost 6 bases at V and 5 bases at J; junction bases unmatched: 5. Germline V gene lookup returns CDR1 DFQATT and CDR2 SNEGSKA (reference sequence). This CDR3 contains 12 residues. CDR3 in amino acids: CSARRGPTEAFF. CDR3 bases: TGCAGTGCCCGCAGGGGGCCTACTGAAGCTTTCTTT.

This clonotype was observed a few times. The rearrangement uses TRBV5-4 and TRBJ2-7; 10 nucleotides match TRBD2. Germline V gene sequence: CDR1 SGHNT, CDR2 YYREEE (reference sequence). Trimming took 3 bases from V and 2 from J; bases not matched to a gene: 11. CDR3 size: 17 residues. CDR3 DNA sequence: TGTGCCAGCAGCTCGACAAGCGGGGGGGCGCCCACCTACGAGCAGTACTTC. Translating gives CASSSTSGGAPTYEQYF.

The chain joins TRBV4-1 to TRBJ1-6; 8 bases match TRBD1. V lost 1 base, J lost 9 bases, and 5 bases stayed unmatched. CDR1 MGHRA and CDR2 YSYEKL come from the germline V gene. The CDR3 is 15 amino acids. CDR3 nucleotide sequence: TGCGCCAGCAGCCAAGCTACAGGGGGAGCTTCACCCCTCCACTTT. Residues: CASSQATGGASPLHF.

In this sample, this clonotype turned up many times. This chain joins TRBV7-4 and TRBJ1-5, with D possibly being TRBD1 (6 bases). The CDR3 has 20 residues. Trimming cost V 1 base and J 0 bases, with 22 bases left between them. Germline loops: CDR1 SGHVT, CDR2 SQSDAQ. The CDR3 loop reads CASSLGIGQPSLNSNQPQHF. The DNA for the CDR3 is TGTGCCAGCAGCTTAGGAATAGGACAGCCCTCCCTAAATAGCAATCAGCCCCAGCATTTT.